This TCR beta chain was obtained from a study of blood T cells in healthy people across ages. The study, taken as a whole, reports: Changes seen in expanded clonotypes were possibly confounded by donor CMV status left unknown.

For the second PCR, which ran for roughly 7 to 11 cycles, a sample-barcoded 5' primer and a J-beta primer mix were used. With 12 random nucleotides, a template-switch adaptor tagged each individual cDNA molecule. TCRdb independently ran MiXCR on the 5' RACE reads; one entry per CDR3 protein. The repertoire consists of 750,000 to 950,000 distinct CDR3 sequences, with 25% to 30% occurring once and the leading ten covering 10%. The CDR3 is made up of 11 amino acids. Germline assignment: CDR1 MNHNY and CDR2 SVGAGI (reference sequence). V lost 8 bases and J 6 bases, leaving 11 bases between the germline ends. This clonotype was seen repeatedly, ten times or more. The antigen remains unidentified. Separately, the same data were catalogued under a study of T cells of mothers and their children. Turning to that study: All donors were healthy and Caucasian; they were a few mothers and their six children. The extracted RNA was employed in its entirety for cDNA synthesis, at around 1.4 ug per 15 ul.

The sequenced sample consisted of blood. This TCR came from a woman aged 40 to 49 in good health. The chain joins TRBV6-6 to TRBJ2-7, with D perhaps TRBD1 (5 bases). The CDR3 DNA reads TGTGCCAGCTTGAAGGGGTCCGAGCAGTACTTC. Translating gives CASLKGSEQYF.